This T cell receptor (beta chain) was documented in a study of T cells in Graves' hyperthyroidism and ophthalmopathy. Researchers took RNA transcripts and amplified the TCR beta CDR3 regions from them. First-round RT-PCR of the TCR CDR3 relied on the HTBI primer set. TCRdb re-analysed the multiplex PCR reads in MiXCR, keeping a single row per CDR3 protein. Here the sample spans some 350,000 distinct CDR3 sequences, more than 20% being singletons. The table lists this clonotype with a few counts. CDR1 SGHTA and CDR2 FQGNSA come from the germline V gene. The CDR3 runs to 13 residues. Losses at the gene ends were 8 bases for V and 7 bases for J; bases not matched to a gene: 5. Those with hyperthyroidism were 18 to 65 years old, newly diagnosed, and ill for under 2 months. Diagnosis relied on clinical symptoms, serum thyroxine and TRAb, thyroid ultrasound and orbital computed tomography.

Sequenced input: blood. The chain couples TRBV7-2 to TRBJ1-4; the match to TRBD1 covers 9 bases. This sequence originates from a man aged 50 to 60 with Graves' hyperthyroidism. The CDR3 nucleotides are TGTGCCAGCGCGGGGACAGGGTTTGAAAAACTGTTTTTT. Translated, it gives CASAGTGFEKLFF.